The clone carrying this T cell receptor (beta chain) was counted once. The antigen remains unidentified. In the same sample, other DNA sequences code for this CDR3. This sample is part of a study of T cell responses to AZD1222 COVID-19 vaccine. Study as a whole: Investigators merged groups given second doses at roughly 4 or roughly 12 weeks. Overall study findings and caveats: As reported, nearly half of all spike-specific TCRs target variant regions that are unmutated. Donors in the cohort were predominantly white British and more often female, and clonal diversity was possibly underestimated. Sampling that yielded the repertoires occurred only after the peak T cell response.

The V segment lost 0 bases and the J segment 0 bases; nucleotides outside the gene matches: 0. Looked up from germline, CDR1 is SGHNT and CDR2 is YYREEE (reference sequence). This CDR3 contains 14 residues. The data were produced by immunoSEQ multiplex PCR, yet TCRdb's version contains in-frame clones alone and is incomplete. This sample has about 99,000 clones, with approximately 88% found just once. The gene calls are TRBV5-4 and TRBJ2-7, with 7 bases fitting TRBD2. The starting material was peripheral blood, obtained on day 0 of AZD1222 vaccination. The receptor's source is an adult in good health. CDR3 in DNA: TGTGCCAGCAGCTTGGCGGGGGGCTCCTACGAGCAGTACTTC. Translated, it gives CASSLAGGSYEQYF.